The following is a T cell receptor beta chain sequence with its context. Its antigen specificity is not known. It has no much larger one-base neighbor in the sample; base qualities were not kept. Taken from cysteine to phenylalanine, the CDR3 has 16 residues. The only DNA kept is the CDR3, 48 bases in frame from the first base. CDR1 LGHNT and CDR2 FRNRAP were looked up in the germline V gene. V is pared back by 0 bases and J by 9 bases, with 18 bases lying between the germline termini. These reads were obtained on an Illumina NovaSeq 6000. cDNA libraries for TCRalpha and TCRbeta were prepared by 5'RACE using constant-segment primers, with sample barcodes and unique molecular identifiers added. RNA was extracted from every sample with Trizol reagent. Libraries were amplified in two PCR steps, with a second sample barcode and Illumina TruSeq adapters added in the second step. Sequencing of libraries was performed on an Illumina NovaSeq with 2 x 150 bp paired-end reads. For the original study's pipeline: Reads were demultiplexed and collapsed into UMI-guided consensus sequences with migec v1.2.7. Using mixcr v2.1.11, the UMI consensuses were aligned to TRA and TRB V and J templates and assembled into clonotypes. Clonotypes were classified as expanded or contracted when called significant by both edgeR and NoisET, with noise models trained on biological replicates. For edgeR calls, the thresholds were a false discovery rate-adjusted p below 0.01 and a log2 fold-change of 1. PCA with hierarchical clustering of max-normalized trajectories of the 1000 most abundant clonotypes was used as exploratory dynamics analysis. Separately sequenced CD4+ and CD8+ repertoires were used to assign the CD4 or CD8 phenotype of responding clones. TCRdb's own reprocessing of the public reads used fastp at Q25 and MiXCR and kept productive beta chains. Entries are consolidated by CDR3 protein sequence, retaining the most common genes and DNA. The V and J calls, along with clone size, are taken from TCRdb and not from the paper's own processing. Present in this sample are roughly 560,000 distinct CDR3 sequences, about a fifth of which were seen just once. Roughly an eighth of the sample lies in the top ten.

The record originates from a study of T-cell memory formation after mild COVID-19 (dated by TCRdb to the early 2020s). About the full investigation: TCR sequence clusters from the two donors were largely donor specific. Longitudinal TCRalpha and TCRbeta repertoire sequencing tracked T-cell clones expanding and contracting after mild COVID-19 in a couple of donors. The cohort comprised two young, previously healthy adult volunteers, one female and one male. Summary of the overall study and its limitations: Balanced CD4/CD8 phenotypes were observed for clones contracting from day 15 to 85, whereas a bias towards CD4+ was observed for a second wave of clones expanding from day 15 to 37. The second-wave clones that peaked on day 37 were not confirmed to be SARS-CoV-2 specific. Some responding clones were detected in pre-infection memory, suggesting pre-existing cross-reactive memory T cells joined the SARS-CoV-2 response. Contracting CD4+ clones turned up mainly in the CM and EM memory subsets, whereas EMRA was where CD8+ clones were enriched. Only a couple of mild cases were covered in the study, and larger cohorts including severe cases with pre-infection samples were considered necessary.

PBMCs were isolated by Ficoll-Paque density gradient centrifugation. This receptor was identified in an adult woman who had mild COVID-19 (a few samples of this study predate the infection). The sample titles of this study are shuffled in the database, so cell type and time point are left out; the donor was told from shared clones. The chain is encoded by TRBV12-5 joined to TRBJ1-5; no D segment can be confidently identified. Sequenced: PBMCs or a T cell subset sorted from them (not recorded which). The nucleotides are TGTGCTAGTGGTTTGGTAAAGCTCCCGAAGCAGCGGCCCCAGCATTTT. This yields the protein CASGLVKLPKQRPQHF.